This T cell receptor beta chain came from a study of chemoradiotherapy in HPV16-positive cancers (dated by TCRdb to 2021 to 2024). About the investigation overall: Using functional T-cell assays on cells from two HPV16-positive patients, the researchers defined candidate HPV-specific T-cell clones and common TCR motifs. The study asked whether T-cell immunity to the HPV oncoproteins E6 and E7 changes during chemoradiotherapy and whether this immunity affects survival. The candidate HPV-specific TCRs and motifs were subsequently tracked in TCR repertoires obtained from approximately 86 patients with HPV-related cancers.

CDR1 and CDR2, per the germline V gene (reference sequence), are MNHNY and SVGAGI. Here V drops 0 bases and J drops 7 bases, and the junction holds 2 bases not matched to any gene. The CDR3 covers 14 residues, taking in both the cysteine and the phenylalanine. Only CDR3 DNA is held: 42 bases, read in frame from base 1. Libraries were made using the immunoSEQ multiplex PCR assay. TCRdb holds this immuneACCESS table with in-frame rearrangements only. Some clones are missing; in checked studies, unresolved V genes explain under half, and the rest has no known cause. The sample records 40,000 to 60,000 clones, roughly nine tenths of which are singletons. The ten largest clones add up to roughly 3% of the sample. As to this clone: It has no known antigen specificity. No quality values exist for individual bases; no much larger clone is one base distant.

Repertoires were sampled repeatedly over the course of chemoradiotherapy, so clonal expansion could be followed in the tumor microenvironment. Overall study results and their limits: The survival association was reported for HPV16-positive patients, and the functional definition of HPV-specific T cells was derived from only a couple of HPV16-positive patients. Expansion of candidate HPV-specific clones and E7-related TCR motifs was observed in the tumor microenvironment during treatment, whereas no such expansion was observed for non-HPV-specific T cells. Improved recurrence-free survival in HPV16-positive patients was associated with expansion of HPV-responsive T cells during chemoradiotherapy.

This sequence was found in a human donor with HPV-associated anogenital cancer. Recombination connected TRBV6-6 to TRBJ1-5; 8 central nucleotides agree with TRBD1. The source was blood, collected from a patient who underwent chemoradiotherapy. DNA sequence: TGTGCCAGCAGTTACTCGACAGGGGAGCAGCCCCAGCATTTT. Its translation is CASSYSTGEQPQHF.